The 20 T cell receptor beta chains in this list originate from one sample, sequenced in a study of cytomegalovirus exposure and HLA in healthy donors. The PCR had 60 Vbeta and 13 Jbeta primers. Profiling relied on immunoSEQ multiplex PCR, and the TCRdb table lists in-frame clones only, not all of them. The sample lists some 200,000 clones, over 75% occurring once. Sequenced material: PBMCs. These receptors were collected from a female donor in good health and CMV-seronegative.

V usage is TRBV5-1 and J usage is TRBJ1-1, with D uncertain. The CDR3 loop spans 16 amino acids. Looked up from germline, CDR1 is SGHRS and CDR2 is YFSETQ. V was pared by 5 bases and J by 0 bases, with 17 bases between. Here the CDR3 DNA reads TGCGCCAGCAGGTCCCCCCCCGATAGTTTGAACACTGAAGCTTTCTTT. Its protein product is CASRSPPDSLNTEAFF.

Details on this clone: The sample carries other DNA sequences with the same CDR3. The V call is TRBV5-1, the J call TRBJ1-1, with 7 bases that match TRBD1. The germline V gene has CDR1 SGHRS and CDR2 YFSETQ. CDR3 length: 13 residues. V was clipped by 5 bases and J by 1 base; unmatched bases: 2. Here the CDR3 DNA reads TGCGCCAGCAGTCGGACAGGGAACACTGAAGCTTTCTTT. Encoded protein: CASSRTGNTEAFF.

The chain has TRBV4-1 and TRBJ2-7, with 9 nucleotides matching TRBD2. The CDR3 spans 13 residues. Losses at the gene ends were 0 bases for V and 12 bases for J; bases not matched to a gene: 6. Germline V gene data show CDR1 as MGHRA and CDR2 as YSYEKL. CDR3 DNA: TGCGCCAGCAGCCAAGATCTAGCGGGAACTCTGTACTTC. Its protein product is CASSQDLAGTLYF.

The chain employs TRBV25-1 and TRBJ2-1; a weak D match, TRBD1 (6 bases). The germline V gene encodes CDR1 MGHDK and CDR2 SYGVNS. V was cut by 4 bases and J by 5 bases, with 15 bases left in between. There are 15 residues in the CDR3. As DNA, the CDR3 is TGTGCCAGCAGTGCCCCCCTCGGACAGAACAATGAGCAGTTCTTC. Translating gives CASSAPLGQNNEQFF.

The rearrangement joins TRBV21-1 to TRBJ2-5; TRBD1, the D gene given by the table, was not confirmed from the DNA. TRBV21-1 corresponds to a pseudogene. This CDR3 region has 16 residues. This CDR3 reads CASSKTPGQDGETQYF. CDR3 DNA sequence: TGTGCCAGCAGCAAAACCCCCGGACAGGACGGAGAGACCCAGTACTTC.

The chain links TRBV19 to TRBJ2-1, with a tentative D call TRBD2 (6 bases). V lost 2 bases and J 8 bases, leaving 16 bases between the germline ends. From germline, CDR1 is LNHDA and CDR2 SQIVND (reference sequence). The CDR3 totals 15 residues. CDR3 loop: CASSISAGNMDEQFF. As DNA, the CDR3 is TGTGCCAGTAGTATATCGGCGGGGAATATGGATGAGCAGTTCTTC.

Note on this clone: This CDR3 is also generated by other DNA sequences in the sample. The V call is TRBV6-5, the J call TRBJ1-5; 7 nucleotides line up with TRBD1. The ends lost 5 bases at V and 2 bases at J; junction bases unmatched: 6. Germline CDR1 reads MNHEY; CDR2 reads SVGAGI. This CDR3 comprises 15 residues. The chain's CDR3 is CASSPDRVGNQPQHF. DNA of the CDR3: TGTGCCAGCAGTCCCGACAGGGTAGGCAATCAGCCCCAGCATTTT.

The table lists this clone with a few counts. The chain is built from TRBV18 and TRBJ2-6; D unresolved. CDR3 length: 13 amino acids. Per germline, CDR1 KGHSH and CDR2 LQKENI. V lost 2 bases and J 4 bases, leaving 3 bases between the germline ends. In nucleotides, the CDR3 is TGTGCCAGCTCACCAAGCGGGGCCAACGTCCTGACTTTC. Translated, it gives CASSPSGANVLTF.

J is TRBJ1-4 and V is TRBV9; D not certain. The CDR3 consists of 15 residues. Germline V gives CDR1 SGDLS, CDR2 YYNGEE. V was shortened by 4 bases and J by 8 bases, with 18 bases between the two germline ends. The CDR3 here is CASSPWSLAGEKLFF. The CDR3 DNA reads TGTGCCAGCAGCCCCTGGTCATTGGCCGGGGAAAAACTGTTTTTT.

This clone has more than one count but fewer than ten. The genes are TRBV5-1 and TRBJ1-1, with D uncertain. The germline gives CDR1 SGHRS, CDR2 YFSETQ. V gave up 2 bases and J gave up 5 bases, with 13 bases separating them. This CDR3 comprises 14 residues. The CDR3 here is CASSFPGRRTEAFF. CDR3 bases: TGCGCCAGCAGCTTTCCGGGGAGGAGGACTGAAGCTTTCTTT.

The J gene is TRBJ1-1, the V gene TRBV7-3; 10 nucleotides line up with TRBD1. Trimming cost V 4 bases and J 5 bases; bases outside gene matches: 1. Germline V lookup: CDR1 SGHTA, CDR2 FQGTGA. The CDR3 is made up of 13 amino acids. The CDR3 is CASSWDRGTEAFF. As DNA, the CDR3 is TGTGCCAGCAGCTGGGACAGGGGTACTGAAGCTTTCTTT.

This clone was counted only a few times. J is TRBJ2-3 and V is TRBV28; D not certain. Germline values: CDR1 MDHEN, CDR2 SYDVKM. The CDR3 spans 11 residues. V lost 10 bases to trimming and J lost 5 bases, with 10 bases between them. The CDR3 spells CATENLDTQYF. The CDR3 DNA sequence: TGTGCCACCGAGAACTTAGATACGCAGTATTTT.

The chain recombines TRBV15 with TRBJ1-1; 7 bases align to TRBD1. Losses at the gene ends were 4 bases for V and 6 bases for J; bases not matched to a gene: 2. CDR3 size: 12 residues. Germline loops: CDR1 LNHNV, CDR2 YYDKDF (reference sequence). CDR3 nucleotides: TGTGCCACCAGCACGGGGACAGCTGAAGCTTTCTTT. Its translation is CATSTGTAEAFF.

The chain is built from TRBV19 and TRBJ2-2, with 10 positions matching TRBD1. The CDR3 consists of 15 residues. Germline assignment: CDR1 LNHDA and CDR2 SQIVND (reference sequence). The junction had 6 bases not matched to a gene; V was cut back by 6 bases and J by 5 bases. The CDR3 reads CASSDPGQGTGELFF. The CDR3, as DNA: TGTGCCAGTAGCGACCCGGGACAGGGGACCGGGGAGCTGTTTTTT.

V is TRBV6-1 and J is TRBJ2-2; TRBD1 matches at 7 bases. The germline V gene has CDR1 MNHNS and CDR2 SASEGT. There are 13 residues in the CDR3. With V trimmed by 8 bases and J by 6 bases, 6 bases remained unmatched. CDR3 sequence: CASVTGESGELFF. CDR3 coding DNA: TGTGCCAGCGTTACAGGGGAGTCCGGGGAGCTGTTTTTT.

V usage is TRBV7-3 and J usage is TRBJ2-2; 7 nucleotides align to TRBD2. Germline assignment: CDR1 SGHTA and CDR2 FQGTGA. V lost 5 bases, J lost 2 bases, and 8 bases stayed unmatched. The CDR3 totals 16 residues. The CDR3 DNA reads TGTGCCAGCAGCCCTCAGGCGGGAGATAACACCGGGGAGCTGTTTTTT. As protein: CASSPQAGDNTGELFF.

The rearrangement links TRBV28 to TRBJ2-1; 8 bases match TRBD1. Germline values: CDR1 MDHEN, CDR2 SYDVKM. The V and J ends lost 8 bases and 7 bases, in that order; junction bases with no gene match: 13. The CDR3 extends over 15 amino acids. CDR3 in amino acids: CASRGAEGQDNEQFF. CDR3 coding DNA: TGTGCCAGCCGTGGCGCCGAGGGACAGGATAATGAGCAGTTCTTC.

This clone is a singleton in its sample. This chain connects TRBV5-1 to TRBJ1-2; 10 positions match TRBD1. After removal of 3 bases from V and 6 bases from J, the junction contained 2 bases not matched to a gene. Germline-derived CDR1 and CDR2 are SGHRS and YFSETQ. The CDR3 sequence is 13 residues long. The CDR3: CASSSGQGDGYTF. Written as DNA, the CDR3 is TGCGCCAGCAGCTCTGGACAGGGGGATGGCTACACCTTC.

The CDR3 spells CASRGGDTQYF. The CDR3 DNA sequence: TGTGCCAGCAGAGGGGGAGATACGCAGTATTTT. The V gene is TRBV5-6, the J gene TRBJ2-3; D is perhaps TRBD1 (6 bases). Trimming removed 5 bases from V and 5 bases from J, with 6 bases in between. In germline, CDR1 is SGHDT, CDR2 YYEEEE. This CDR3 is 11 amino acids long.

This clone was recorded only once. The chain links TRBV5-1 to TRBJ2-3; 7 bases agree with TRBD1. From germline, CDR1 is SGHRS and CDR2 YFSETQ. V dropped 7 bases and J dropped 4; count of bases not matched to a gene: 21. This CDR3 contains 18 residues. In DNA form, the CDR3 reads TGCGCCAGCGCGCAGACAGCCGCTGTGGGGACAGCCCCAGATACGCAGTATTTT. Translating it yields CASAQTAAVGTAPDTQYF.